A single sample gave rise to the 2 T cell receptor beta chains below, sequenced in a study of T cell responses to AZD1222 COVID-19 vaccine. The protocol was immunoSEQ multiplex PCR, while the TCRdb copy is restricted to in-frame clones and leaves out a portion. This sample has 60,000 to 80,000 clones; over 70% occur once, and the top ten carry around 50%. Source: peripheral blood, taken 28 days after the second AZD1222 dose. All receptors derive from an adult who received the AZD1222 COVID-19 vaccine.

V and J are TRBV28 and TRBJ1-2; TRBD1 might be the D (5 bases). The CDR3 consists of 18 residues. Germline-derived CDR1 and CDR2 are MDHEN and SYDVKM. The ends were cut back, 3 bases at V and 1 base at J, with 21 bases in the middle. CDR3 protein: CASSLVSVRGDFNYGYTF. CDR3 in DNA: TGTGCCAGCAGTTTGGTGTCCGTAAGAGGGGACTTTAACTATGGCTACACCTTC.

The chain combines TRBV12-3 or TRBV12-4 with TRBJ2-1, with D hard to call. This CDR3 has 13 amino acids. V was pared by 5 bases and J by 6 bases, with 11 bases between. CDR3 sequence reads: CASSRIPFNEQFF. DNA for the CDR3: TGTGCCAGCAGTCGAATTCCCTTCAATGAGCAGTTCTTC.